This T cell receptor beta chain was profiled in a study of T cell changes during pregnancy in multiple sclerosis. Data came from immunoSEQ multiplex PCR; TCRdb stores just in-frame clones and leaves some out. The sample consists of about 99,000 clones, roughly 92% of them appearing once. The germline gives CDR1 MNHEY, CDR2 SVGAGI. V shed 2 bases, J shed 4 bases, and the junction held 6 bases outside the gene matches. The CDR3 is made up of 16 amino acids. The sample consisted of peripheral blood, taken after pregnancy. This chain joins TRBV6-5 and TRBJ2-1, with 9 bases aligning to TRBD2. This TCR came from a female donor with multiple sclerosis, enrolled in a pregnancy study. DNA of the CDR3: TGTGCCAGCAGTTACCTTCCGGCGGGGGGGTACAATGAGCAGTTCTTC. This encodes CASSYLPAGGYNEQFF.